These T cell receptor beta chains were read from a single sample in a study of blood T cell repertoires in COVID-19. Assay used: immunoSEQ multiplex PCR; TCRdb lists only in-frame clones, some missing. The sample lists more than 250,000 clones; roughly 86% were seen once. Material: peripheral blood. These TCRs come from a man between 18 and 29 years old with active or convalescent COVID-19. The CDR3 runs from the conserved cysteine through the conserved F or W. D genes are given only for firm matches. Size is omitted from some rows. Given values are once, few, many or a class for expanded clones.

V gene	CDR3 length	clone size	D gene	J gene	CDR3 DNA	CDR3 protein
TRBV5-1	22	NA	NA	TRBJ2-7	TGCGCCAGCAGCTTGGGTGAAAACTGGGGGGACCTAGGACGCAGAACACCCTACGAGCAGTACTTC	CASSLGENWGDLGRRTPYEQYF
TRBV12-3/TRBV12-4	13	NA	NA	TRBJ1-2	TGTGCCAGCAGTTTCTCGGGTATGCAGGGCTACACCTTC	CASSFSGMQGYTF
TRBV4-1	13	NA	NA	TRBJ2-7	TGCGCCAGCAGCCTTCGGACTCACTACGAGCAGTACTTC	CASSLRTHYEQYF
TRBV18	13	NA	NA	TRBJ1-1	TGTGCCAGCTCACCCGAACGGGGGAGGGGAGCTTTCTTT	CASSPERGRGAFF
TRBV20-1	15	NA	NA	TRBJ2-2	TGCAGTGCTAGTCCCGGACTAACGAACACCGGGGAGCTGTTTTTT	CSASPGLTNTGELFF
TRBV5-1	16	NA	TRBD2	TRBJ2-3	TGCGCCAGCAGCTTGGGCGGGGGGGGCCGGACAGATACGCAGTATTTT	CASSLGGGGRTDTQYF
TRBV28	14	NA	TRBD1	TRBJ1-6	TGTGCCAGCAGTTCGGGACAGCAAATCGCACCCCTCCACTTT	CASSSGQQIAPLHF
TRBV5-4	17	NA	TRBD2	TRBJ2-3	TGTGCCAGCAGCTTGGCTTCTAGCGGGAAATCCACAGATACGCAGTATTTT	CASSLASSGKSTDTQYF
TRBV19	11	NA	TRBD1	TRBJ2-5	TGTGCAACTACAGGGGTAGAGACCCAGTACTTC	CATTGVETQYF
TRBV5-1	12	few	NA	TRBJ2-5	TGCGCCAGCAACACCCACCAAGAGACCCAGTACTTC	CASNTHQETQYF
TRBV5-1	13	once	NA	TRBJ2-7	TGCGCCAGCAGTGCTAGCGTTTCAAGGGGACAGTACTTC	CASSASVSRGQYF
TRBV6-1	17	NA	NA	TRBJ1-3	TGTGCCAGCAGTGCTCGTTTGAGGGGGAGCTCTGGAAACACCATATATTTT	CASSARLRGSSGNTIYF
TRBV7-3	15	NA	TRBD1	TRBJ1-5	TGTGCCAGCAGCGACGGACAGGGCTCAAATCAGCCCCAGCATTTT	CASSDGQGSNQPQHF